A selection of T cell receptor beta chains follows, all from one sample in a study of blood T cell repertoires in COVID-19. Sequenced by immunoSEQ multiplex PCR; TCRdb stores in-frame clones only, minus some. The table lists 200,000 to 250,000 clones, about 85% of them singletons. Sequencing was carried out using PBMCs or T cells enriched from blood (not recorded which). The source of these receptors is a man aged 40-55 years who had recovered from COVID-19. Each CDR3 is given with its conserved first and last residue. D genes are given only for firm matches. Some rows mark clone size as missing; the rest say once, few, many or name a class of expanded clone.

>TRBV18|-|-|TRBJ2-5
TGTGCCAGCTCACCTCTTAGACAGCTACAAGAGACCCAGTACTTC
CASSPLRQLQETQYF
>TRBV19|-|-|TRBJ2-7
TGTGCCAGTAGTTTTCGTGGAGAGTGGGAGCAGTACTTC
CASSFRGEWEQYF
>TRBV28|-|-|TRBJ1-5
TGTGCCAGCAGTTCCTTGACCAGGTACCCCAATCAGCCCCAGCATTTT
CASSSLTRYPNQPQHF
>TRBV6-5|-|-|TRBJ2-5
TGTGCCAGCAGTTCTTTAGCGGAGGGGGGGGAGACCCAGTACTTC
CASSSLAEGGETQYF
>TRBV30|-|-|TRBJ2-7
TGTGCCTGGAGTGTGGGCGCTACCGAGCAGTACTTC
CAWSVGATEQYF
>TRBV7-9|-|-|TRBJ2-5
TGTGCCAGCAGCTCAAAAAGGACAGTTGGGTGGGAGACCCAGTACTTC
CASSSKRTVGWETQYF
>TRBV15|-|once|TRBJ2-3
TGTGCCACCAGCAGAGATGGGGGCCGGATTCGAGAGTTACTAGGCACAGATACGCAGTATTTT
CATSRDGGRIRELLGTDTQYF
>TRBV14|-|-|TRBJ1-2
TGTGCCAGCAGCCCCGGGACATACTATGGCTACACCTTC
CASSPGTYYGYTF
>TRBV7-2|TRBD1|-|TRBJ2-1
TGTGCCAGCACCGTGGACAGGGTCAATGAGCAGTTCTTC
CASTVDRVNEQFF
>TRBV15|-|-|TRBJ2-7
TGTGCCACCAGCAGAGGGCGGGACAGCCGCGAGCAGTACTTC
CATSRGRDSREQYF
>TRBV6-6|TRBD1|-|TRBJ1-3
TGTGCCAGCATGCTCCAGGGGGACGGAAACACCATATATTTT
CASMLQGDGNTIYF
>TRBV27|TRBD2|once|TRBJ2-1
TGTGCCAGCAGTTTGACTAGCGGACTCTACAATGAGCAGTTCTTC
CASSLTSGLYNEQFF
>TRBV4-1|-|-|TRBJ2-7
TGCGCCAGCAGCCAAGTTAGGCGACAGATCTACGAGCAGTACTTC
CASSQVRRQIYEQYF
>TRBV3-1/TRBV3-2|-|-|TRBJ1-3
TGTGCCAGCAGCCCTCAGGGCGCCTCTGGAAACACCATATATTTT
CASSPQGASGNTIYF
>TRBV27|-|once|TRBJ1-1
TGTGCCAGCAGTCTAGAGTCGGGGTTGTTGGGCACTGAAGCTTTCTTT
CASSLESGLLGTEAFF
>TRBV4-2|-|few|TRBJ1-1
TGTGCCAGCAGCCAAGAAGACCAGGACAGAAACACTGAAGCTTTCTTT
CASSQEDQDRNTEAFF
>TRBV4-1|-|-|TRBJ2-7
TGCGCCAGCAGCCAAGGGAAGACAGAAACCTACGAGCAGTACTTC
CASSQGKTETYEQYF
>TRBV5-6|TRBD1|-|TRBJ2-7
TGTGCCAGCAGCTTACAGGGGGCCCGCGAGCAGTACTTC
CASSLQGAREQYF
>TRBV7-3|-|-|TRBJ2-6
TGTGCCAGCAGCTTAACGGTCCCAGACTACTCTGGGGCCAACGTCCTGACTTTC
CASSLTVPDYSGANVLTF
>TRBV9|-|-|TRBJ1-6
TGTGCCAGCAATGGGCAGGTTAATTCACCCCTCCACTTT
CASNGQVNSPLHF
>TRBV18|-|-|TRBJ1-1
TGTGCCAGCTCACCCTTCAATGGGCATGATTACGCTGAAGCTTTCTTT
CASSPFNGHDYAEAFF
>TRBV7-9|-|-|TRBJ2-3
TGTGCCAGCAGCCCTCCCTCGGATACGCAGTATTTT
CASSPPSDTQYF
>TRBV9|TRBD1|-|TRBJ1-3
TGTGCCAGCAGCCTAAACCTCGGGACAGACCCTGGAAACACCATATATTTT
CASSLNLGTDPGNTIYF
>TRBV2|-|-|TRBJ1-2
TGTGCCAGCAGTGAAGAGGGGCGGAACACCTTC
CASSEEGRNTF
>TRBV19|TRBD2|-|TRBJ2-1
TGTGCCAGTAGGACGGGACTAGCGGGTTATGAGCAGTTCTTC
CASRTGLAGYEQFF
>TRBV6-5|TRBD2|-|TRBJ2-7
TGTGCCAGCAGACCCGGACTAGCGGCTTCCTACGAGCAGTACTTC
CASRPGLAASYEQYF
>TRBV7-3|TRBD2|-|TRBJ2-1
TGTGCCAGCAGCCCACACCGGACTAGCGGGGGGAATGAGCAGTTCTTC
CASSPHRTSGGNEQFF
>TRBV11-2|TRBD2|-|TRBJ2-1
TGTGCCAGCAGCTTAGGGGCTAGCGGGAGTTACCATGAGCAGTTCTTC
CASSLGASGSYHEQFF
>TRBV29-1|TRBD2|once|TRBJ2-3
TGCAGCGCGGGAGGCGGGAGGACAGATACGCAGTATTTT
CSAGGGRTDTQYF
>TRBV7-2|-|-|TRBJ2-1
TGTGCCAGCAGCTGGGTAGCCGGGACCTACAATGAGCAGTTCTTC
CASSWVAGTYNEQFF
>TRBV5-4|-|-|TRBJ2-7
TGTGCCAGCAGCGGTGACAGCTACGAGCAGTACTTC
CASSGDSYEQYF
>TRBV27|-|-|TRBJ1-1
TGTGCCAGCAGGTCCTACAGGGCTAACACTGAAGCTTTCTTT
CASRSYRANTEAFF
>TRBV19|TRBD1|-|TRBJ1-1
TGTGCCAGTACGAAGTATGACAGGGACACTGAAGCTTTCTTT
CASTKYDRDTEAFF
>TRBV5-1|-|-|TRBJ2-1
TGCGCCAGCAGCTTGGGGACAGCAAATGAGCAGTTCTTC
CASSLGTANEQFF
>TRBV19|TRBD1|once|TRBJ2-7
TGTGCCAGTAGCCAGGACAGGGGGCGGGACGAGCAGTACTTC
CASSQDRGRDEQYF
>TRBV11-2|-|-|TRBJ2-7
TGTGCCAGCAGCTTAGATCACGGAGTAGGAGACGAGCAGTACTTC
CASSLDHGVGDEQYF
>TRBV19|-|-|TRBJ1-3
TGTGCCAGTAGTATAGAGTACACAGGCTCTGGAAACACCATATATTTT
CASSIEYTGSGNTIYF
>TRBV5-3|TRBD2|-|TRBJ2-3
TGTGCCAGAAGCTTCCTGTTAGCGGGAGGCACCACAGATACGCAGTATTTT
CARSFLLAGGTTDTQYF
>TRBV28|-|-|TRBJ2-1
TGTGCCAGCAGTTTAGTTGTCGGGGGCTCCTACAATGAGCAGTTCTTC
CASSLVVGGSYNEQFF
>TRBV9|-|-|TRBJ2-2
TGTGCCAGCAGCGTAGCTGCAGGGGCCACCGGGGAGCTGTTTTTT
CASSVAAGATGELFF
>TRBV9|-|-|TRBJ2-1
TGTGCCAGCAGCCCCACGAGCTCCTACAATGAGCAGTTCTTC
CASSPTSSYNEQFF
>TRBV30|-|-|TRBJ2-3
TGTGCCTGCGAGCGAGATACGCAGTATTTT
CACERDTQYF
>TRBV4-2|-|-|TRBJ2-1
TGTGCCAGCAGCCAACCGGGACTGTACAATGAGCAGTTCTTC
CASSQPGLYNEQFF
>TRBV7-3|TRBD1|once|TRBJ1-2
TGTGCCAGCAGCTCAACGGGACAGGGCAGCTATGGCTACACCTTC
CASSSTGQGSYGYTF
>TRBV7-2|-|-|TRBJ1-1
TGTGCCAGCAGCTTAGAAGGGGGGGGAACTGAAGCTTTCTTT
CASSLEGGGTEAFF
>TRBV18|-|-|TRBJ2-1
TGTGCCAGCTCACTCATGGGGGGAAGCTCCTACAATGAGCAGTTCTTC
CASSLMGGSSYNEQFF